This is a list of T cell receptor beta chains from one sample in a study of regulatory T cells in long-lasting Graves disease. TCRdb fed the multiplex PCR reads into MiXCR, producing one record per CDR3 protein. This sample has around 400,000 distinct CDR3 sequences, with 20% to 25% found just once. The source was peripheral blood mononuclear cells (PBMCs), collected when the disease was refractory, from a patient treated with antithyroid drugs. These receptors were collected from a female donor with Graves disease. CDR3s include the opening cysteine and the closing phenylalanine or tryptophan. The order of the fields is V gene, D gene, J gene, clone size, CDR3 length, CDR3 protein, CDR3 DNA. D genes are given only for firm matches. Clone size, where shown, is once, few, many, or a class for clones that have expanded.

>TRBV5-4|TRBD2|TRBJ2-5|NA|15
CASSWTSGIQETQYF
TGTGCCAGCAGCTGGACTAGCGGGATCCAAGAGACCCAGTACTTC
>TRBV5-1|NA|TRBJ1-6|few|13
CASSADTNSPLHF
TGCGCCAGCAGCGCGGACACTAATTCACCCCTCCACTTT
>TRBV11-1|NA|TRBJ2-7|NA|14
CASSLGSSTDGQYF
TGTGCCAGCAGCTTAGGGTCGTCGACCGACGGGCAGTACTTC
>TRBV7-2|TRBD2|TRBJ2-5|many|22
CASSLVGTSGRSANPPQETQYF
TGTGCCAGCAGCTTAGTAGGGACTAGCGGGAGGAGTGCCAACCCCCCACAAGAGACCCAGTACTTC
>TRBV12-5|NA|TRBJ1-2|NA|13
CASGTGPKDGYTF
TGTGCTAGTGGTACGGGCCCTAAAGACGGCTACACCTTC
>TRBV15|TRBD1|TRBJ1-1|NA|17
CATSRSFGGTGGTEAFF
TGTGCCACCAGCAGGTCGTTCGGGGGGACAGGAGGAACTGAAGCTTTCTTT
>TRBV3-1|NA|TRBJ1-1|many|13
CASSRKRNTEAFF
TGTGCCAGCAGCCGAAAGAGGAACACTGAAGCTTTCTTT
>TRBV19|NA|TRBJ2-3|NA|13
CASSFDLWNTQYF
TGTGCCAGTAGTTTTGACCTGTGGAATACGCAGTATTTT
>TRBV30|NA|TRBJ2-4|NA|15
CAWNPHGGAKNIQYF
TGTGCCTGGAACCCTCATGGGGGAGCCAAAAACATTCAGTACTTC
>TRBV4-1|NA|TRBJ2-4|NA|16
CASSQDSGLAKNIQYF
TGCGCCAGCAGCCAAGATTCCGGACTAGCCAAAAACATTCAGTACTTC
>TRBV7-9|NA|TRBJ2-7|few|15
CASSLASGQIYEQYF
TGTGCCAGCAGCTTAGCCTCCGGACAGATCTACGAGCAGTACTTC
>TRBV6-1|NA|TRBJ1-2|NA|12
CASKVSDYGYTF
TGTGCCAGCAAGGTCTCCGACTATGGCTACACCTTC
>TRBV2|NA|TRBJ2-1|NA|15
CASSRLTSSYNEQFF
TGTGCCAGCAGCAGGCTCACGAGCTCCTACAATGAGCAGTTCTTC
>TRBV28|NA|TRBJ2-7|many|18
CASSLSSGGDFPPYEQYF
TGTGCCAGCAGTTTAAGTAGTGGGGGAGATTTTCCCCCCTACGAGCAGTACTTC
>TRBV2|TRBD2|TRBJ2-5|NA|16
CASSLGLANVRETQYF
TGTGCCAGCAGTTTGGGACTAGCGAACGTACGAGAGACCCAGTACTTC
>TRBV20-1|NA|TRBJ2-7|NA|12
CSAANKAYEQYF
TGCAGTGCCGCAAATAAGGCCTACGAGCAGTACTTC
>TRBV30|NA|TRBJ2-7|few|11
CAWSRSLEQYF
TGTGCCTGGAGTAGGTCCTTAGAGCAGTACTTC
>TRBV30|NA|TRBJ2-2|NA|16
CAWSVRVSGNTGELFF
TGTGCCTGGAGTGTACGGGTTAGCGGGAACACCGGGGAGCTGTTTTTT
>TRBV19|TRBD2|TRBJ2-5|NA|16
CASRLDGGAGEETQYF
TGTGCCAGTAGATTGGACGGGGGGGCGGGGGAAGAGACCCAGTACTTC
>TRBV7-3|TRBD2|TRBJ2-5|many|15
CASSPMSGKMETQYF
TGTGCCAGCAGCCCCATGAGCGGGAAAATGGAGACCCAGTACTTC
>TRBV6-1|NA|TRBJ2-5|many|14
CASRPSDPQETQYF
TGTGCCAGCAGGCCATCGGACCCACAAGAGACCCAGTACTTC
>TRBV2|TRBD1|TRBJ1-4|many|15
CASSGTYRGLEKLFF
TGTGCCAGCAGTGGGACTTACAGGGGGCTTGAAAAACTGTTTTTT
>TRBV30|NA|TRBJ2-2|NA|13
CAWTYEGIGELFF
TGTGCCTGGACTTACGAGGGGATTGGGGAGCTGTTTTTT
>TRBV7-6|NA|TRBJ1-6|NA|16
CASSWDDGRGNSPLHF
TGTGCCAGCAGCTGGGACGACGGGAGGGGAAATTCACCCCTCCACTTT